The rows below give T cell receptor beta chains drawn from one sample of a study of T cells in localized non-small cell lung cancer. Sequencing was performed with immunoSEQ multiplex PCR; in TCRdb, only in-frame clones are kept and a portion is missing. Among about 54,000 clones listed, around four fifths were seen once. This sample comprised peripheral blood, obtained before any cancer treatment. The receptors derive from an older female donor with stage II squamous cell lung carcinoma. Each CDR3 is given with its conserved first and last residue.

j_call	cdr3_length	v_call	cdr3_aa
TRBJ1-2	12	TRBV7-2	CASTNTGDGYTF
TRBJ1-4	15	TRBV11-2	CASSFLTGVGEKLFF
TRBJ1-1	13	TRBV5-1	CASSAGSETEAFF
TRBJ2-1	13	TRBV6-1	CASKLGQPNEQFF
TRBJ2-7	13	TRBV25-1	CASSGGTAIEQYF
TRBJ1-2	13	TRBV5-6	CASSQQDGDGYTF
TRBJ1-5	14	TRBV27	CASSLPGGNQPQHF
TRBJ1-2	15	TRBV7-9	CASSPVGGVDYGYTF
TRBJ2-5	17	TRBV9	CASSVGAASWAQETQYF
TRBJ1-1	14	TRBV5-1	CASSSEGAGTEAFF
TRBJ1-2	13	TRBV28	CASTRTENYGYTF
TRBJ1-1	15	TRBV18	CASSPPKGDHTEAFF
TRBJ1-3	11	TRBV10-3	CAISGGNTIYF
TRBJ2-3	15	TRBV7-9	CASSLTGAKSDTQYF
TRBJ1-4	19	TRBV7-6	CASSHRPFGQGATNEKLFF
TRBJ1-2	14	TRBV30	CAWSVLSRGYGYTF
TRBJ1-2	14	TRBV7-9	CASETGATNYGYTF
TRBJ1-2	11	TRBV19	CASGDGYGYTF
TRBJ1-5	14	TRBV5-1	CASSFGGLDQPQHF
TRBJ1-2	16	TRBV2	CASSEATLRDTYGYTF
TRBJ2-4	14	TRBV19	CASSMAGRGNIQYF
TRBJ2-1	16	TRBV7-3	CASSVQGQGLRNEQFF
TRBJ1-2	14	TRBV4-3	CASSQTTGVYGYTF
TRBJ2-7	16	TRBV4-3	CASSQDWLAVNYEQYF
TRBJ2-7	16	TRBV7-9	CASSGDPGTAVGEQYF
TRBJ2-3	15	TRBV2	CASRGPSRQQDTQYF
TRBJ1-1	15	TRBV7-9	CASSRGERGDTEAFF
TRBJ2-7	17	TRBV5-6	CASSLAPAKDLSYEQYF
TRBJ2-7	14	TRBV11-2	CASSPVDRSYEQYF
TRBJ2-1	16	TRBV10-1	CASSESTGGSYNEQFF
TRBJ2-2	17	TRBV5-5	CASSLRFGELNTGELFF
TRBJ1-2	15	TRBV28	CASSLMTGGDYGYTF
TRBJ1-3	13	TRBV19	CASSPQGGNTIYF
TRBJ2-6	18	TRBV4-1	CASSQDLQGSSGANVLTF
TRBJ1-5	17	TRBV30	CAWVKPGMWWGNQPQHF
TRBJ1-1	15	TRBV27	CASSLSPGGYTEAFF
TRBJ2-2	14	TRBV29-1	CSVGRGGNTGELFF
TRBJ1-4	15	TRBV2	CASSTVLATNEKLFF
TRBJ2-5	14	TRBV5-4	CASSSGTMQETQYF
TRBJ1-6	13	TRBV18	CASSQKGNSPLHF
TRBJ1-4	15	TRBV7-8	CASSLGLATNEKLFF
TRBJ1-3	16	TRBV5-6	CASSSNLGGSGNTIYF
TRBJ1-5	14	TRBV5-8	CASSLEGTAQPQHF